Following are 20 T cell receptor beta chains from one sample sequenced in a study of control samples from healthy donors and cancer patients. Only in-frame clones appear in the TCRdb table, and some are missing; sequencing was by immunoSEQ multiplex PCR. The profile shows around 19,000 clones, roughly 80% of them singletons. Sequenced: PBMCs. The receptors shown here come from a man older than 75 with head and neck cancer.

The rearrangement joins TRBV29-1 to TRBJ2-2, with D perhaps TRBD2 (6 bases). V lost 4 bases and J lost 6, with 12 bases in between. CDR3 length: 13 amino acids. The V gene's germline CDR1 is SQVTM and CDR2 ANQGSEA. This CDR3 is CSVVEGQSGELFF. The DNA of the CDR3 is TGCAGCGTTGTGGAGGGCCAATCCGGGGAGCTGTTTTTT.

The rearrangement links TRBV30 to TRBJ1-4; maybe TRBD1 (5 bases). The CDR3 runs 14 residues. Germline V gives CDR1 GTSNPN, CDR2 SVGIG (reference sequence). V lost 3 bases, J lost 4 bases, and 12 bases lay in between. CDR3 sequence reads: CAWRVAGSNEKLFF. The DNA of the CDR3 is TGTGCCTGGAGAGTGGCAGGGAGTAATGAAAAACTGTTTTTT.

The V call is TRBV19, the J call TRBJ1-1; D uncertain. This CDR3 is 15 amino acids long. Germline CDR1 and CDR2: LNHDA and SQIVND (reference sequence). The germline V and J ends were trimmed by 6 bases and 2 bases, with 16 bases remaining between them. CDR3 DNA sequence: TGTGCCAGTAGCCGGGGATGGGAGACCAACACTGAAGCTTTCTTT. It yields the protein CASSRGWETNTEAFF.

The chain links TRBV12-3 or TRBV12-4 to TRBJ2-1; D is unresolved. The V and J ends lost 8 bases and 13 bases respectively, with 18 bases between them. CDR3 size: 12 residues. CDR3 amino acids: CASRNRRVNQFF. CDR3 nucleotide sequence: TGTGCCAGCCGGAATAGAAGAGTTAACCAGTTCTTC.

In nucleotides, the CDR3 is TGTGCCAGTAGCCCCGGGGCGGGAGGGTACGAGCAGTACTTC. Its protein is CASSPGAGGYEQYF. V gene TRBV19 combines with J gene TRBJ2-7; 9 bases fit TRBD2. The V gene's germline CDR1 is LNHDA and CDR2 SQIVND (reference sequence). After removal of 6 bases from V and 4 bases from J, the junction contained 7 bases not matched to a gene. This CDR3 contains 14 residues.

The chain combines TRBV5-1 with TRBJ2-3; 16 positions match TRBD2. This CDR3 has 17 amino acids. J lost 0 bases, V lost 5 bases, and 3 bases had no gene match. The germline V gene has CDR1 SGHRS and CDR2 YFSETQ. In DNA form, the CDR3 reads TGCGCCAGCAGGGGGACTAGCGGGAGGGCAAGCACAGATACGCAGTATTTT. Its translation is CASRGTSGRASTDTQYF.

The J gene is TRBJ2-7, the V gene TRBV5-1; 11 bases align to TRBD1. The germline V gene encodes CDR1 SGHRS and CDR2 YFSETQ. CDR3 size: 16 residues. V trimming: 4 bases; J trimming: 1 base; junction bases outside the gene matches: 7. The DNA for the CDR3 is TGCGCCAGCAGCAACCTGGGACAGGGGGTTTCCTACGAGCAGTACTTC. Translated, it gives CASSNLGQGVSYEQYF. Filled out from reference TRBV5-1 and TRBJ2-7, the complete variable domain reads KAGVTQTPRYLIKTRGQQVTLSCSPISGHRSVSWYQQTPGQGLQFLFEYFSETQRNKGNFPGRFSGRQFSNSRSEMNVSTLELGDSALYLCASSNLGQGVSYEQYFGPGTRLTVT.

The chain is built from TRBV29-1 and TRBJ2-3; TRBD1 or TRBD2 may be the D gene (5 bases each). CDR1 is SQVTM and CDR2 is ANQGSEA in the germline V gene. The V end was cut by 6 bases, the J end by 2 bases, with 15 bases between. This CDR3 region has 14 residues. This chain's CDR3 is CSVAGTVLTDTQYF. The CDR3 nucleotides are TGCAGCGTGGCCGGGACCGTTCTCACAGATACGCAGTATTTT.

In DNA, the CDR3 is TGCAGTGCTGAGAAGGGGGATGAGCAGTTCTTC. This encodes CSAEKGDEQFF. The chain is built from TRBV20-1 and TRBJ2-1, with D possibly being TRBD1 (6 bases). The CDR3 sequence is 11 residues long. The V gene lost 5 bases and the J gene lost 8 bases, with 10 bases spanning the gap. Per germline, CDR1 DFQATT and CDR2 SNEGSKA (reference sequence).

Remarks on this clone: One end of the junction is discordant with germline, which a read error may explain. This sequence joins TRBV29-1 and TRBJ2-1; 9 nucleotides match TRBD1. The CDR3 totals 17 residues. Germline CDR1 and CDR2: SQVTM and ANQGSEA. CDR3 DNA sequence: TGCAGCGTCGAAGTAAGTACAGGGGGCAGGTTGGACGATGAGCAGTTCTTC. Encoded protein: CSVEVSTGGRLDDEQFF.

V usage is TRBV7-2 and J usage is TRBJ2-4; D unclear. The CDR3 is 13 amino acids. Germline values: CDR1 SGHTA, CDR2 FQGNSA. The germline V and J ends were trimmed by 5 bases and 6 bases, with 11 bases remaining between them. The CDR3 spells CASSLGSGNIQYF. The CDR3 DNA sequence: TGTGCCAGCAGCCTCGGGTCCGGAAACATTCAGTACTTC.

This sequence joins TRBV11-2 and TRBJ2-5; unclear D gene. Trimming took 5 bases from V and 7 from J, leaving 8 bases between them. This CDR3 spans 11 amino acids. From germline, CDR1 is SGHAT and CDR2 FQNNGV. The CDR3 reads CASSLIGTQYF. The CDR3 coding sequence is TGTGCCAGCAGCCTGATTGGGACCCAGTACTTC.

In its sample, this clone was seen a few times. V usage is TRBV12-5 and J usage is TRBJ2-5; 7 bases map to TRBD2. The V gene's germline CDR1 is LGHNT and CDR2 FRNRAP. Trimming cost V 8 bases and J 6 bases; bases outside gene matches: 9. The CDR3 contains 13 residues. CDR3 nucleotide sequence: TGTGCTAGTAACGGCGGACTAGGGCAGACCCAGTACTTC. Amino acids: CASNGGLGQTQYF.

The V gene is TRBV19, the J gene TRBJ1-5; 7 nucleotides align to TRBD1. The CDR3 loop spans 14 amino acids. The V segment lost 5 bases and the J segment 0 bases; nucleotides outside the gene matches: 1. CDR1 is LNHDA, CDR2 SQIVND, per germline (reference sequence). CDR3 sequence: CASSWDSSNQPQHF. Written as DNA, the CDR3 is TGTGCCAGTAGTTGGGACAGTAGCAATCAGCCCCAGCATTTT.

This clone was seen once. CDR3 loop: CASSRGAGGRKITDTQYF. The CDR3 DNA reads as TGTGCCAGCAGCCGCGGAGCGGGAGGACGGAAAATTACAGATACGCAGTATTTT. V usage is TRBV7-2 and J usage is TRBJ2-3; 9 bases align to TRBD2. The CDR3 extends over 18 amino acids. Germline V CDR1 and CDR2: SGHTA, FQGNSA. Trimming removed 5 bases from V and 3 bases from J; junction bases left unmatched: 15.

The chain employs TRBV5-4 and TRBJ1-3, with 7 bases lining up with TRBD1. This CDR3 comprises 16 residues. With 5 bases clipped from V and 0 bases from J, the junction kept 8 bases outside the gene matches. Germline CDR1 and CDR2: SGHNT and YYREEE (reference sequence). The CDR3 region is CASSPGGTSSGNTIYF. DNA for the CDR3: TGTGCCAGCAGTCCAGGGGGAACAAGCTCTGGAAACACCATATATTTT. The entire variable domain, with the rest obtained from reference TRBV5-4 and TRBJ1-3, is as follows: ETGVTQSPTHLIKTRGQQVTLRCSSQSGHNTVSWYQQALGQGPQFIFQYYREEENGRGNFPPRFSGLQFPNYSSELNVNALELDDSALYLCASSPGGTSSGNTIYFGEGSWLTVV.

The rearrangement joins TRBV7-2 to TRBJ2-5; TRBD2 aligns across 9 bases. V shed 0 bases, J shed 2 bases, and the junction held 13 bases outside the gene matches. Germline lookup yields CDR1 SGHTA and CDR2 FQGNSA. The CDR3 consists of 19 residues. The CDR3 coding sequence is TGTGCCAGCAGCTTAGCCTTTTTGCGGGGGGGCCCGGGGCAAGAGACCCAGTACTTC. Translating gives CASSLAFLRGGPGQETQYF.

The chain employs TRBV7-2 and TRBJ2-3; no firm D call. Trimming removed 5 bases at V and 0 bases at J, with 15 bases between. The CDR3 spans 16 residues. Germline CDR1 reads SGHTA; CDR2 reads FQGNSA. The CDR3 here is CASSPRRGTSTDTQYF. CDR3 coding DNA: TGTGCCAGCAGCCCCCGGAGAGGAACCAGCACAGATACGCAGTATTTT.

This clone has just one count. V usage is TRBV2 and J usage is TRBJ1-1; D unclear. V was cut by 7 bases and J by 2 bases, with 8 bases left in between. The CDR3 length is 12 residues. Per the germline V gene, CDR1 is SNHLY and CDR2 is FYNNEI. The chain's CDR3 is CASMTQNTEAFF. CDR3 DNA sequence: TGTGCCAGCATGACACAAAACACTGAAGCTTTCTTT.

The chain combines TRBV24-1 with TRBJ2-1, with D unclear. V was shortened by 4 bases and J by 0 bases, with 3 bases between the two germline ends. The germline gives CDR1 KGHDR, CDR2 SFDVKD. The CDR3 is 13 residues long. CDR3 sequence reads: CATSEGSYNEQFF. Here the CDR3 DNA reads TGTGCCACCAGTGAAGGCTCCTACAATGAGCAGTTCTTC.